This T cell receptor beta chain was sequenced in a study of T cell responses to AZD1222 COVID-19 vaccine (dated by TCRdb to the early 2020s). Study-level background: AZD1222 recipients whose second dose came at about 4 weeks and those whose second dose came at about 12 weeks were combined into one group, since spike-specific TCR depth and breadth did not differ between the two schedules. TCR sequencing was performed for more than 230 trial participants, of whom around 200 were given two doses of AZD1222 and 26 were given two doses of MenACWY control vaccine. Trial participants were enrolled by age into 18-55, 56-69 and 70-plus year subgroups, with roughly 160, 29 and 62 TCR-sequenced participants respectively.

CDR3 length: 15 amino acids, cysteine to phenylalanine. Only the CDR3 portion is preserved as DNA: 45 bases, with reading frame beginning at the first base. Based on the germline V gene, the CDR1 and CDR2 sequences are KGHSH and LQKENI. Trimming removed 6 bases from V and 2 bases from J; the gene matches leave 1 base unexplained. The CDR3 regions of human TCRbeta chains were analyzed by immunosequencing. Concerning the study's data processing: TCRs in the repertoires were matched against a reference library of SARS-CoV-2-specific TCRs that had been generated with the MIRA antigen-specificity platform. Breadth was defined as the fraction of unique TCRs that were SARS-CoV-2-associated, and depth was defined as the fraction of total T cells that were SARS-CoV-2-associated. Using the MIRA data, every spike-specific TCR was mapped to the spike region that the TCR reacted to and assigned to either a CD4 or a CD8 class. Log10-transformed breadth and depth values were compared by one-way ANOVA with Sidak's multiple comparisons tests. This immuneACCESS table, as held by TCRdb, lists in-frame sequences with V and J called but not all clones. Of the missing ones, under half trace to an unresolved V gene in checked studies; the others have no known cause. From that table come the V and J calls and clone size; the DNA was used to work out D and trimming. The sample records 120,000 or so clones, over 75% of which are singletons. The top ten clones comprise about 7.8% of the sample.

The sample's time point, from its label and the paper: baseline before first vaccination. The vaccinee samples were drawn from two UK trials, COV001 and COV002, one of which was a single-blind randomized controlled phase 2/3 trial testing AZD1222 (ChAdOx1 nCoV-19) in healthy adults. For TCRbeta chain sequencing, PBMC samples from trial participants were taken at day 0 and at day 28 after the second dose. Points on this clone: Its binding antigen is unknown. Base qualities are not at hand, and no much larger clone is one base apart.

The research as a whole found: Because no samples from the day 14 peak response were available, repertoires could be characterized only after the peak T cell response. Vaccine-associated CD4 TCRs spanned the whole spike protein, with dominant responses in regions 160-218 and 743-854. The 56-69-year group was small, and its depth increase did not reach significance, likely because of low power. Spike-specific TCR breadth and depth rose significantly after two AZD1222 doses compared with day 0 and with MenACWY recipients. Conclusions about previously exposed vaccinees are limited because only a handful of AZD1222 recipients were SARS-CoV-2 seropositive at baseline. Reportedly, almost half of the unique spike-specific TCRs recognized epitopes lying outside the regions that are mutated in the B.1.351 and B.1.1.7 variants. Participants were mostly white British and included more females than males, and it was suggested by the authors that clonal diversity may have been underestimated.

The sequences come from peripheral blood, collected on day 0 of AZD1222 vaccination. The source is an adult in good health. This receptor chain uses TRBV18 and TRBJ2-6, with 10 central nucleotides matching TRBD1. The CDR3 protein sequence reads: CASSDRGAGANVLTF. The nucleotide sequence reads TGTGCCAGCTCGGACAGGGGGGCTGGGGCCAACGTCCTGACTTTC.